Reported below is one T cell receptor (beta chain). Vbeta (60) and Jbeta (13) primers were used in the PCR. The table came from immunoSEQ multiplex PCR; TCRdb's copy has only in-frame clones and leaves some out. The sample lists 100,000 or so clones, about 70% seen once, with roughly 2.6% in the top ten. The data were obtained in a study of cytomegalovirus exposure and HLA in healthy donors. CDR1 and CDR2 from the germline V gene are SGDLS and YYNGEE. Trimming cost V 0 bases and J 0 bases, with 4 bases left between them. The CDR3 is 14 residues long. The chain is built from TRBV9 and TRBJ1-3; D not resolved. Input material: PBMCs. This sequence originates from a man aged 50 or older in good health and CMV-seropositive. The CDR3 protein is CASSVDNSGNTIYF. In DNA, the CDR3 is TGTGCCAGCAGCGTAGATAACTCTGGAAACACCATATATTTT.